The 12 T cell receptor beta chains given below trace back to one sample, sequenced in a study of blood T cell repertoires in COVID-19 (dated by TCRdb to about 2020). Libraries were built with the immunoSEQ multiplex PCR assay. Here the immuneACCESS table is served through TCRdb, limited to in-frame sequences with V and J called. Missing clones are a known gap in these copies; in checked studies unresolved V genes cover under half, and the rest lacks a known reason. This sample is represented by approximately 210,000 clones; approximately 86% of them were singletons. Of the sample, around 1.6% is held by the ten largest clones. The sequenced sample consisted of peripheral blood. The receptors were gathered from a man aged 18 to 30 with active or convalescent COVID-19.

The CDR3 here is CASSLAGVDNEQFF. The CDR3 DNA reads as TGTGCCAGCAGCTTGGCGGGAGTTGACAATGAGCAGTTCTTC. The chain links TRBV9 to TRBJ2-1; TRBD2 matches 7 bases. Germline-derived CDR1 and CDR2 are SGDLS and YYNGEE. Germline trimming cut 4 bases from V and 5 bases from J; bases unmatched to any gene: 6. The CDR3 extends over 14 amino acids.

This sequence joins TRBV10-1 and TRBJ2-7; 8 bases agree with TRBD1. The V segment lost 5 bases and the J segment 3 bases; nucleotides outside the gene matches: 3. The CDR3 consists of 13 residues. In germline, CDR1 is WNHNN, CDR2 SYGVQD (reference sequence). The CDR3 loop is CASSIDRGYEQYF. CDR3 sequence (DNA): TGCGCCAGCAGTATCGACAGGGGCTACGAGCAGTACTTC.

The chain couples TRBV30 to TRBJ2-3; D call uncertain. V lost 3 bases, J lost 0 bases, and 13 bases lay in between. This CDR3 has 15 amino acids. Germline CDR1 and CDR2: GTSNPN and SVGIG (reference sequence). CDR3 protein: CAWRGPVASTDTQYF. Here the CDR3 DNA reads TGTGCCTGGAGAGGCCCGGTAGCTAGCACAGATACGCAGTATTTT.

The V gene is TRBV19, the J gene TRBJ2-2; TRBD2 is a possible D gene (5 bases). Between the trimmed V and J ends, which lost 5 bases and 5 bases, there was a span of 15 bases. Per the germline V gene, CDR1 is LNHDA and CDR2 is SQIVND (reference sequence). The CDR3 sequence is 15 residues long. DNA of the CDR3: TGTGCCAGTAGTCAAGCGGCCCGGGGAACCGGGGAGCTGTTTTTT. Translation gives CASSQAARGTGELFF.

The chain uses TRBV15 and TRBJ2-1; possible D gene TRBD2, 5 bases. CDR1 LNHNV and CDR2 YYDKDF come from the germline V gene (reference sequence). Trimming stripped 1 base from V and 0 bases from J, with 7 bases between. The CDR3 runs 15 residues. Here the CDR3 reads CATSRAGNSYNEQFF. The CDR3 DNA reads TGTGCCACCAGCAGAGCCGGGAACTCCTACAATGAGCAGTTCTTC.

The chain links TRBV20-1 to TRBJ2-7, with D tentatively TRBD2 (5 bases). V lost 6 bases to trimming and J lost 3 bases, with 9 bases between them. Germline values: CDR1 DFQATT, CDR2 SNEGSKA (reference sequence). This CDR3 contains 11 residues. The CDR3, as DNA: TGCAGTGCAAGGACTTTCTACGAGCAGTACTTC. Translating gives CSARTFYEQYF.

The chain links TRBV28 to TRBJ1-2; 7 bases line up with TRBD1. The CDR3 is 14 amino acids. Germline trimming cut 6 bases from V and 8 bases from J; bases unmatched to any gene: 12. From germline, CDR1 is MDHEN and CDR2 SYDVKM. The CDR3 DNA sequence: TGTGCCAGCAGGACCGCCGGGACAGCTCAAGGCTACACCTTC. Protein: CASRTAGTAQGYTF.

Here the CDR3 reads CASSQVLRSGNTIYF. Written as DNA, the CDR3 is TGTGCCAGCAGCCAAGTCCTTCGCTCTGGAAACACCATATATTTT. This chain links TRBV3-1 (or the pseudogene TRBV3-2) with TRBJ1-3; D gene ambiguous. V was trimmed by 1 base and J by 0 bases, leaving 7 bases between them. The CDR3 runs to 15 residues. Germline V lookup: CDR1 LGHDT, CDR2 YNNKEL (reference sequence).

The chain links TRBV27 to TRBJ2-7; tentative D call: TRBD1 (6 bases). The V gene's germline CDR1 is MNHEY and CDR2 SMNVEV (reference sequence). The CDR3 covers 14 residues. V lost 4 bases and J lost 3, with 13 bases in between. The CDR3 region has the DNA TGTGCCAGCAGTTCACGCAGGGGCCACTACGAGCAGTACTTC. Translated: CASSSRRGHYEQYF.

This clone has just a few counts. This rearrangement joins TRBV11-2 to TRBJ2-5; 9 bases agree with TRBD2. Unmatched junction bases numbered 21, after V lost 2 bases and J lost 8 bases. The CDR3 is made up of 19 amino acids. Germline CDR1 SGHAT, CDR2 FQNNGV. In nucleotides, the CDR3 is TGTGCCAGCAGCTTATATGATCGCCTAGCGGGAACAACCGGGGATACCCAGTACTTC. Translating it yields CASSLYDRLAGTTGDTQYF.

V gene TRBV30 combines with J gene TRBJ1-5; 7 nucleotides match TRBD1. Unmatched junction bases numbered 6, after V lost 1 base and J lost 3 bases. The CDR3 consists of 15 residues. The germline V gene has CDR1 GTSNPN and CDR2 SVGIG (reference sequence). The CDR3 loop is CAWSAMTGSNQPQHF. CDR3 coding DNA: TGTGCCTGGAGTGCGATGACAGGGTCCAATCAGCCCCAGCATTTT.

The CDR3 here is CASSLDRGPYEQYF. CDR3 DNA: TGTGCCAGCAGCCTGGACAGGGGACCCTACGAGCAGTACTTC. This sequence joins TRBV7-3 and TRBJ2-7; TRBD1 matches at 9 bases. Germline CDR1 and CDR2: SGHTA and FQGTGA. The CDR3 totals 14 residues. With 5 bases clipped from V and 2 bases from J, the junction kept 4 bases outside the gene matches.